This passage covers 7 T cell receptor beta chains from one sample sequenced in a study of T-cell reconstitution after alpha-beta-depleted transplantation in children. Construction of the TCRbeta library involved unique molecular identifiers. TCRdb re-called the PCR reads with MiXCR, one entry per CDR3 protein. This table has some 490,000 distinct CDR3 sequences, 9.5% to 15% appearing once. This sample comprised PBMCs from the stem cell graft donor, obtained from the stem cell graft. These receptor sequences come from a human donor who donated a stem cell graft to a child with combined immunodeficiency.

This clonotype was seen more than once but under ten times. V is TRBV27 and J is TRBJ2-1; 8 bases map to TRBD1. The J segment lost 6 bases and the V segment lost 5 bases, leaving 3 bases of the junction unmatched. The CDR3 extends over 13 amino acids. Germline V gives CDR1 MNHEY, CDR2 SMNVEV (reference sequence). CDR3 region: CASSHDRGNEQFF. CDR3 in DNA: TGTGCCAGCAGTCACGACAGGGGCAATGAGCAGTTCTTC.

The chain carries TRBV7-6 and TRBJ2-7; D might be TRBD2 (7 bases). This CDR3 is 15 amino acids long. Per germline, CDR1 SGHVS and CDR2 FNYEAQ. V lost 3 bases, J lost 3 bases, and 15 bases lay in between. The CDR3 loop reads CASSLVGGPNYEQYF. The CDR3, as DNA: TGTGCCAGCAGCTTGGTCGGGGGGCCCAACTACGAGCAGTACTTC.

The table lists this clonotype with many counts. The V and J genes are TRBV6-5 and TRBJ2-1; 9 bases agree with TRBD1. Germline CDR1 is MNHEY and CDR2 is SVGAGI. The junction had 13 bases not matched to a gene; V was cut back by 7 bases and J by 6 bases. This CDR3 contains 16 residues. The CDR3 sequence is CASNQPGDRVSNEQFF. The CDR3 DNA reads as TGTGCCAGCAACCAGCCCGGGGACAGGGTGAGCAATGAGCAGTTCTTC.

This clonotype was detected a few times. The rearrangement links TRBV5-1 to TRBJ2-1; 12 bases are a match to TRBD2. This CDR3 is built from 16 residues. Per germline, CDR1 SGHRS and CDR2 YFSETQ. The ends lost 4 bases at V and 5 bases at J; junction bases unmatched: 7. The CDR3 region has the DNA TGCGCCAGCAGCCCAGGACTAGCGGGGACCCACAATGAGCAGTTCTTC. Translating gives CASSPGLAGTHNEQFF.

This clonotype was seen more than once but under ten times. J is TRBJ2-5 and V is TRBV29-1; D gene unclear. Per germline, CDR1 SQVTM and CDR2 ANQGSEA. Trimming left V 8 bases short and J 4 bases short, with 20 bases between. The CDR3 length is 14 residues. The CDR3 is CSFLMADIGETQYF. Written as DNA, the CDR3 is TGCAGCTTCTTGATGGCTGATATAGGAGAGACCCAGTACTTC.

The gene calls are TRBV6-5 and TRBJ2-1, with TRBD2 matching over 13 bases. The V segment lost 2 bases and the J segment 4 bases; nucleotides outside the gene matches: 11. The germline gives CDR1 MNHEY, CDR2 SVGAGI. The CDR3 length is 19 residues. CDR3 region: CASSYRGGLAGTSYNEQFF. The CDR3 DNA is TGTGCCAGCAGTTACCGAGGGGGACTAGCGGGGACCTCTTACAATGAGCAGTTCTTC.

This clonotype was detected only a few times. V gene TRBV27 combines with J gene TRBJ2-3, with 8 bases aligning to TRBD2. With 6 bases clipped from V and 1 base from J, the junction kept 3 bases outside the gene matches. This CDR3 has 14 residues. The germline V gene has CDR1 MNHEY and CDR2 SMNVEV (reference sequence). For the CDR3, the DNA is TGTGCCAGCAGGTGGGGACTAGGCACAGATACGCAGTATTTT. Translated, it gives CASRWGLGTDTQYF.